Shown below are 10 T cell receptor beta chains from a single sample sequenced in a study of blood T cell repertoires in COVID-19. Profiling relied on immunoSEQ multiplex PCR, and the TCRdb table lists in-frame clones only, not all of them. The sample holds over 150,000 clones; roughly nine tenths are singletons and the top ten take around 1.9%. The sequenced material came from peripheral blood. The receptors derive from a man younger than 30 who had recovered from COVID-19.

The chain couples TRBV11-1 to TRBJ1-2, with no clear D. Per germline, CDR1 SGHAT and CDR2 FQDESV (reference sequence). There are 14 residues in the CDR3. V was shortened by 5 bases and J by 2 bases, with 12 bases between the two germline ends. CDR3 region: CASSPGPGNYGYTF. The CDR3 DNA reads as TGTGCCAGCAGCCCAGGCCCGGGAAACTATGGCTACACCTTC.

The V gene is TRBV7-2, the J gene TRBJ2-7; tentatively, D is TRBD1 (6 bases). Per germline, CDR1 SGHTA and CDR2 FQGNSA. The CDR3 has 15 residues. V lost 7 bases to trimming and J lost 1 base, with 17 bases between them. The CDR3 protein is CASTPRGSISYEQYF. In DNA form, the CDR3 reads TGTGCCAGCACCCCAAGGGGGAGTATATCCTACGAGCAGTACTTC. The full variable domain, with the rest looked up from reference TRBV7-2 and TRBJ2-7, is GAGVSQSPSNKVTEKGKDVELRCDPISGHTALYWYRQSLGQGLEFLIYFQGNSAPDKSGLPSDRFSAERTGGSVSTLTIQRTQQEDSAVYLCASTPRGSISYEQYFGPGTRLTVT.

The chain carries TRBV9 and TRBJ2-2; possible D gene TRBD2, 5 bases. The V end lost 4 bases, the J end lost 1 base, and 11 bases lay between the germline ends. The CDR3 is 15 residues long. Germline V gene sequence: CDR1 SGDLS, CDR2 YYNGEE. The CDR3 sequence: CASSPTGENTGELFF. CDR3 sequence (DNA): TGTGCCAGCAGCCCCACCGGGGAGAACACCGGGGAGCTGTTTTTT.

The V call is TRBV3-1 (or the pseudogene TRBV3-2), the J call TRBJ2-2; 8 bases agree with TRBD2. The trim removed 3 bases at V and 5 bases at J, leaving 8 bases unmatched. CDR1 LGHDT and CDR2 YNNKEL come from the germline V gene (reference sequence). This CDR3 region has 16 residues. Here the CDR3 reads CASSQPSGRRTGELFF. DNA of the CDR3: TGTGCCAGCAGCCAGCCAAGCGGGAGACGGACCGGGGAGCTGTTTTTT.

The chain uses TRBV5-1 and TRBJ1-1; D is possibly TRBD1 (6 bases). The germline CDR1 and CDR2 sequences are SGHRS and YFSETQ. V was trimmed by 4 bases and J by 2 bases, leaving 12 bases between them. The CDR3 extends over 14 amino acids. The CDR3 DNA sequence: TGCGCCAGCAGCCTAGGACAGTTTAACACTGAAGCTTTCTTT. This gives the protein CASSLGQFNTEAFF.

The chain joins TRBV9 to TRBJ2-3; the D gene is possibly TRBD2 (5 bases). The CDR3 length is 13 residues. Trimming left V 7 bases short and J 0 bases short, with 9 bases between. Germline CDR1 reads SGDLS; CDR2 reads YYNGEE. This CDR3 is CASGELSTDTQYF. CDR3 in DNA: TGTGCCAGCGGGGAGTTGAGCACAGATACGCAGTATTTT.

The chain combines TRBV28 with TRBJ2-1; TRBD2 agrees at 12 bases. Germline V CDR1 and CDR2: MDHEN, SYDVKM. This CDR3 has 14 residues. Trimming took 10 bases from V and 3 from J; bases not matched to a gene: 4. DNA for the CDR3: TGTGCCACCCGGACTAGCGGGAACTACAATGAGCAGTTCTTC. It is translated as CATRTSGNYNEQFF.

This sequence joins TRBV5-1 and TRBJ1-1; TRBD1 is a possible D gene (6 bases). Germline values: CDR1 SGHRS, CDR2 YFSETQ. The CDR3 length is 14 residues. Trimming pared 2 bases from V and 3 bases from J, leaving 11 bases between. DNA of the CDR3: TGCGCCAGCAGCTTAGGGGGAGGGGACACTGAAGCTTTCTTT. Residues: CASSLGGGDTEAFF.

The chain links TRBV7-9 to TRBJ1-2; a possible D gene is TRBD1 (5 bases). This CDR3 spans 14 amino acids. Germline V gene lookup returns CDR1 SEHNR and CDR2 FQNEAQ (reference sequence). V was clipped by 4 bases and J by 6 bases, with 15 bases between them. CDR3 sequence: CASSSAPDNDGYTF. In nucleotides, the CDR3 is TGTGCCAGCAGCTCGGCCCCGGACAATGATGGCTACACCTTC.

The rearrangement uses TRBV9 and TRBJ2-1, with D tentatively TRBD2 (6 bases). V was clipped by 0 bases and J by 2 bases, with 9 bases between them. The CDR3 loop spans 15 amino acids. CDR1 is SGDLS, CDR2 YYNGEE, per germline. The CDR3 protein is CASSVDGGTYNEQFF. The CDR3 DNA is TGTGCCAGCAGCGTAGATGGGGGGACCTACAATGAGCAGTTCTTC.